This T cell receptor (beta chain) was observed in a study of vaccination effects on CD4 cells after COVID-19. Study findings and constraints: Convalescent patients were scarce in the study, and it lacked early post-infection timepoints.

Some clones are missing from TCRdb's copy, which holds only in-frame ones; the method was immunoSEQ multiplex PCR. Of some 40,000 clones in the sample, 70% to 85% were seen once. V lost 0 bases to trimming and J lost 1 base, with 7 bases between them. Germline V lookup: CDR1 WSHSY, CDR2 SAAADI. The CDR3 sequence is 16 residues long. Prior to sequencing, the ViraFEST assay stimulated PBMC with viral peptide pools, which expanded the antigen-specific CD4+ T cells. It was after nine to eleven days of culture that CD4+ T cells were isolated. Two-dose vaccination with either BNT162b2 or mRNA-1273 was given to the participants. Of note for this clone: Its antigen is unidentified.

Specimen: CD4+ T cells from PBMCs cultured with HCoV-NL63 spike peptides, collected after COVID-19 vaccination. The source of this sequence is a human donor who received a COVID-19 vaccine. Some clones in this sample may be carry-over from other donors' samples. The chain uses TRBV10-2 and TRBJ2-6, with D hard to call. CDR3 sequence (DNA): TGCGCCAGCAGTGAGTCCAGCCTATCTGGGGCCAACGTCCTGACTTTC. Amino acids: CASSESSLSGANVLTF.